The clone carrying this T cell receptor beta chain was picked up a small number of times. The PCR made use of 60 Vbeta and 13 Jbeta primers. Here immunoSEQ multiplex PCR was the method, and the copy in TCRdb shows in-frame clones only, minus some. There are over 100,000 clones in the sample; around 70% occur only once, and less than 2.5% lies in the top ten. The entry originates in a study of cytomegalovirus exposure and HLA in healthy donors. The CDR3 has 12 amino acids. Germline V lookup: CDR1 SGHVS, CDR2 FQNEAQ. V was shortened by 3 bases and J by 4 bases, with 3 bases between the two germline ends.

The sequence was collected from a woman between 40 and 50 years old in good health and CMV-seropositive. Sequenced: PBMCs. The chain has TRBV7-8 and TRBJ1-4; D is unresolved. CDR3 in amino acids: CASSFYNEKLFF. For the CDR3, the DNA is TGTGCCAGCAGCTTCTATAATGAAAAACTGTTTTTT.